This T cell receptor beta chain was observed in a study of cytomegalovirus exposure and HLA in healthy donors. Study conclusions and caveats: Per published reports, the classifier diagnosed cytomegalovirus status with high specificity and sensitivity. A subsequent analysis found that TCR clusters from the first cohort also tended to co-occur in the roughly 120 validation repertoires, with approximately 95% of cluster scores above 0.

V shed 4 bases, J shed 3 bases, and the junction held 15 bases outside the gene matches. The germline V gene has CDR1 SNHLY and CDR2 FYNNEI. The CDR3 has 17 residues. Assay: immunoSEQ multiplex PCR; the TCRdb copy retains only in-frame clones and omits some. The sample includes approximately 220,000 clones, about 90% of them seen just once. Of note for this clone: Its matching antigen is unknown.

The specimen was PBMCs. This chain uses TRBV2 with TRBJ2-7; TRBD2 matches 7 bases. This clonotype was sampled from a woman between 18 and 30 years old in good health and CMV-seronegative. The CDR3 DNA follows: TGTGCCAGCAGTGTAACAAACCCCGGGACTATCCTCTACGAGCAGTACTTC. It specifies CASSVTNPGTILYEQYF.